This TCR beta chain stems from a study of Ad26.COV2.S vaccination and SARS-CoV-2 variants. The germline V gene encodes CDR1 SGHTS and CDR2 YDEGEE. This CDR3 is 15 amino acids long. V was pared by 4 bases and J by 0 bases, with 11 bases between. The protocol was immunoSEQ multiplex PCR, while the TCRdb copy is restricted to in-frame clones and leaves out a portion. The table lists hundreds of thousands of clones, around 92% of them singletons. Specimen: peripheral blood, collected after recovery from COVID-19. The chain recombines TRBV5-8 with TRBJ2-1; D gene uncertain. The TCR was taken from a human donor who had recovered from COVID-19. CDR3 sequence (DNA): TGTGCCAGCAGCCTTGACTGGGGCTCCTACAATGAGCAGTTCTTC. Translated: CASSLDWGSYNEQFF. The whole variable domain, filled in from reference TRBV5-8 and TRBJ2-1, reads EAGVTQSPTHLIKTRGQQATLRCSPISGHTSVYWYQQALGLGLQFLLWYDEGEERNRGNFPPRFSGRQFPNYSSELNVNALELEDSALYLCASSLDWGSYNEQFFGPGTRLTVL.